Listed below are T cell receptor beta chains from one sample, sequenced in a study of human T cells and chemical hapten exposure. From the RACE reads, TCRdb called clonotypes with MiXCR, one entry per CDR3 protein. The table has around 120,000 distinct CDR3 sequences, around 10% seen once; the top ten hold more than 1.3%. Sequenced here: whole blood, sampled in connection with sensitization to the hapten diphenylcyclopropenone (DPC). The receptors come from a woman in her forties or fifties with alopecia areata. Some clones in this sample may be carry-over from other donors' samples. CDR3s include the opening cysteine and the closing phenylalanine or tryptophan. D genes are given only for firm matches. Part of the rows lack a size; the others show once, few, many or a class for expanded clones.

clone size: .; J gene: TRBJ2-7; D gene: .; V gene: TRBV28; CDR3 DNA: TGTGCCAGCAGTGGGGCTGGGGGTCACGGCGAGCAGTACTTC; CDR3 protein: CASSGAGGHGEQYF
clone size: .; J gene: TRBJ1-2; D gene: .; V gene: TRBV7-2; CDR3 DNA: TGTGCCAGCAGCAATTACGAATTAGCTAACTATGGCTACACCTTC; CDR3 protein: CASSNYELANYGYTF
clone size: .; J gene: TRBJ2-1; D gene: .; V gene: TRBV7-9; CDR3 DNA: TGTGCCAGCAGCTTAGTAACGGGAGTAGGGGAGGAGCAGTTCTTC; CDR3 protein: CASSLVTGVGEEQFF
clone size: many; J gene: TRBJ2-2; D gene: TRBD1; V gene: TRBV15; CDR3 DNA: TGTGCCACCAGCGCATACCCGACAGGGGGTGAAGCGACCGGGGAGCTGTTTTTT; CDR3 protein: CATSAYPTGGEATGELFF
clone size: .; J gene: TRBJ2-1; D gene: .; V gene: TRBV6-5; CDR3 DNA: TGTGCCAGCAGTTCTTACACCGACAATGAGCAGTTCTTC; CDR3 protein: CASSSYTDNEQFF
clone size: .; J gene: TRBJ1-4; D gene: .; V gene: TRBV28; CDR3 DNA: TGTGCCAGCGCGGAGGGGGGTGGTGAAAAACTGTTTTTT; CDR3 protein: CASAEGGGEKLFF
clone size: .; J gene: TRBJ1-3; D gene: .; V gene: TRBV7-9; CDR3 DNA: TGTGCCAGCAGCTTAGCGCTCAATACCAACAGAGGAAACACCATATATTTT; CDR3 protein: CASSLALNTNRGNTIYF
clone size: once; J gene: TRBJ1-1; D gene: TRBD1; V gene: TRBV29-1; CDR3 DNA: TGCAGCGTTGTGGACAGGAGCCCTCTTTCTCGGGCTTTCTTT; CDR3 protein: CSVVDRSPLSRAFF
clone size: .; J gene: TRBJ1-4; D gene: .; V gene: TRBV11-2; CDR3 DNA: TGTGCCAGCAGCCGGACGATTCAGGAAAAACTGTTTTTT; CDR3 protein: CASSRTIQEKLFF
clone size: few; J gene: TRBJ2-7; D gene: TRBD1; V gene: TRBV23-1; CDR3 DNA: TGCGCCAGCAGTCATACGAGGACAGGGGGACCCTACGAGCAGTACTTC; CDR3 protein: CASSHTRTGGPYEQYF
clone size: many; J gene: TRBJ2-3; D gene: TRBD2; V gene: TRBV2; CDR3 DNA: TGTGCCAGCAGTGACCCAAGCGGGAACAAGGATACGCAGTATTTT; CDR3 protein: CASSDPSGNKDTQYF
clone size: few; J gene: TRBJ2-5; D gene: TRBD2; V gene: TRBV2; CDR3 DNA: TGTGCCAGCAGGCAGACCGGGACTAGCGGGAATCAAGAGACCCAGTACTTC; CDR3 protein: CASRQTGTSGNQETQYF
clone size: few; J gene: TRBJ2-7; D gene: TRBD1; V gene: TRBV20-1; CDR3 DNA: TGCAGTGCTAGATCGGACAGGGGGCATTACGAGCAGTACTTC; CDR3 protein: CSARSDRGHYEQYF
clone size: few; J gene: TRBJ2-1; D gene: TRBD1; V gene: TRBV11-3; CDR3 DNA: TGTGCCAGCAGCTTTGGACAGGGGGCGAATGAGCAGTTCTTC; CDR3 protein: CASSFGQGANEQFF
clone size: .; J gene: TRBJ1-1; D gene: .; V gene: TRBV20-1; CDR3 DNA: TGCAGTGCTAGAGGGGGGACTGGGAACACTGAAGCTTTCTTT; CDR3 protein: CSARGGTGNTEAFF
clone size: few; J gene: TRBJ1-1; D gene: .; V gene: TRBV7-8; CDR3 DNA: TGTGCCAGCAGCTTAGCGGCCCCTAGACCGCACAGGGCTTTCTTT; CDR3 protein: CASSLAAPRPHRAFF
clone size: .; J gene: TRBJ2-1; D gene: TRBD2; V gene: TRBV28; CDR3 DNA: TGTGCCAGCACCAAGTCTAGCGGGGGGTCAAATGAGCAGTTCTTC; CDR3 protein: CASTKSSGGSNEQFF
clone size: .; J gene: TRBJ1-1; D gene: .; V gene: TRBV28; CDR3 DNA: TGTGCCAGCACTCTTGCGCACACTGAAGCTTTCTTT; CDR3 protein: CASTLAHTEAFF
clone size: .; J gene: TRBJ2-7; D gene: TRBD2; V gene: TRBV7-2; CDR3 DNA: TGTGCCAGCAGCGCTAGCGGGGTGAACTACGAGCAGTACTTC; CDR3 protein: CASSASGVNYEQYF
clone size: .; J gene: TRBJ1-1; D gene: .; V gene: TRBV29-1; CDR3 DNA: TGCAGCGTCGCCAACAGGGAAGAAGCTTTCTTT; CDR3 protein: CSVANREEAFF
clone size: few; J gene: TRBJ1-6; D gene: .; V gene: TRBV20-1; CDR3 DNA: TGCAGTGCTAAGGGCAGGGACACATATAATTCACCCCTCCACTTT; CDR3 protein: CSAKGRDTYNSPLHF
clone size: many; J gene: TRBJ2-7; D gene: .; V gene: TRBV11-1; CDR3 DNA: TGTGCCAGCAGCTGGAGGGGCCTCTCCTACGAGCAGTACTTC; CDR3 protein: CASSWRGLSYEQYF